These T cell receptor beta chains were read from a single sample in a study of blood T cells in healthy people across ages. TCRdb independently ran MiXCR on the 5' RACE reads; one entry per CDR3 protein. The table shows approximately 850,000 distinct CDR3 sequences, with over 45% occurring only once. Input material: blood. Receptors were obtained from a man aged 25-45 years in good health. The CDR3 runs from the conserved cysteine through the conserved F or W. D genes are given only for firm matches. Clone size is stated in some rows and not others, as once, few, many or a class when expanded.

J gene | clone size | V gene | D gene | CDR3 protein | CDR3 DNA
TRBJ2-2 | - | TRBV7-2 | - | CASSPNTNTGELFF | TGTGCCAGCAGCCCTAACACGAACACCGGGGAGCTGTTTTTT
TRBJ1-5 | - | TRBV20-1 | - | CSARDVSAQPQHF | TGCAGTGCTAGGGATGTCAGCGCTCAGCCCCAGCATTTT
TRBJ2-1 | few | TRBV6-5 | - | CATTNYWSEQFF | TGTGCCACCACGAACTACTGGTCAGAGCAGTTCTTC
TRBJ2-1 | - | TRBV2 | TRBD1 | CASSPGQNYNEQFF | TGTGCCAGCAGCCCGGGACAGAACTACAATGAGCAGTTCTTC
TRBJ2-1 | - | TRBV7-2 | TRBD2 | CASSLLAGFNEQFF | TGTGCCAGCAGCTTACTAGCGGGGTTCAATGAGCAGTTCTTC
TRBJ2-3 | - | TRBV7-9 | - | CASSRSGGGTDTQYF | TGTGCCAGCAGCCGATCGGGTGGCGGCACAGATACGCAGTATTTT
TRBJ2-7 | - | TRBV5-6 | - | CASSWDQGSEQYF | TGTGCCAGCAGCTGGGATCAGGGGTCCGAGCAGTACTTC
TRBJ2-1 | - | TRBV27 | - | CASALLLRQDNEQFF | TGTGCCAGCGCGTTACTACTCCGACAGGACAATGAGCAGTTCTTC
TRBJ2-1 | - | TRBV4-3 | TRBD2 | CASSPASGSFHEQFF | TGCGCCAGCAGCCCCGCTAGCGGGAGCTTCCATGAGCAGTTCTTC
TRBJ2-2 | - | TRBV6-5 | TRBD1 | CASGPDRESGELFF | TGTGCCAGCGGTCCTGACAGGGAAAGCGGGGAGCTGTTTTTT
TRBJ2-5 | many | TRBV7-2 | TRBD1 | CASSFDRGAETQYF | TGTGCCAGCAGCTTCGACAGGGGGGCGGAGACCCAGTACTTC
TRBJ2-5 | - | TRBV25-1 | TRBD1 | CASRADRVGETQYF | TGTGCCAGCAGAGCAGACAGGGTGGGTGAGACCCAGTACTTC
TRBJ2-2 | - | TRBV4-1 | TRBD1 | CASSQTPGQGSTGELFF | TGCGCCAGCAGCCAGACACCGGGACAGGGGAGCACCGGGGAGCTGTTTTTT
TRBJ2-5 | - | TRBV7-2 | - | CASSLHGGVQETQYF | TGTGCCAGCAGCTTACACGGGGGAGTGCAAGAGACCCAGTACTTC
TRBJ2-7 | - | TRBV30 | - | CAWRGISSYEQYF | TGTGCCTGGAGGGGGATTTCGTCCTACGAGCAGTACTTC
TRBJ2-5 | - | TRBV12-3/TRBV12-4 | - | CASSLGGLGGRGAQETQYF | TGTGCCAGCAGCCTAGGGGGTTTGGGGGGCAGAGGGGCACAAGAGACCCAGTACTTC
TRBJ2-7 | few | TRBV20-1 | - | CSARGWRSGEQYF | TGCAGTGCGCGGGGCTGGAGGAGCGGCGAGCAGTACTTC
TRBJ2-2 | - | TRBV7-3 | - | CASRTGAQGELFF | TGTGCCAGCAGGACTGGGGCGCAAGGGGAGCTGTTTTTT
TRBJ2-3 | few | TRBV12-3/TRBV12-4 | - | CASSSTLGGFTDTQYF | TGTGCCAGCAGTTCGACTCTGGGGGGCTTTACAGATACGCAGTATTTT
TRBJ1-1 | - | TRBV27 | TRBD1 | CASSPTGQGWEAFF | TGTGCCAGCAGTCCGACGGGACAGGGGTGGGAAGCTTTCTTT
TRBJ2-1 | - | TRBV6-4 | TRBD2 | CASSPRLADSYNEQFF | TGTGCCAGCAGCCCCCGACTAGCGGACTCCTACAATGAGCAGTTCTTC
TRBJ2-7 | - | TRBV5-1 | TRBD2 | CASSSTGGPNEQYF | TGCGCCAGCAGCTCGACGGGAGGGCCTAACGAGCAGTACTTC
TRBJ2-7 | - | TRBV20-1 | TRBD1 | CSSKTGGLNEQYF | TGCAGTAGTAAGACAGGGGGTCTCAACGAGCAGTACTTC
TRBJ2-7 | - | TRBV24-1 | - | CATSTRVAPLYEQYF | TGTGCCACCAGCACCCGGGTAGCACCTTTATACGAGCAGTACTTC
TRBJ2-3 | few | TRBV4-1 | TRBD2 | CASSQGLAGGSDTQYF | TGCGCCAGCAGCCAAGGACTAGCGGGGGGGTCAGATACGCAGTATTTT
TRBJ2-5 | - | TRBV15 | - | CATSRGKQSQETQYF | TGTGCCACCAGCAGAGGCAAACAGAGCCAAGAGACCCAGTACTTC
TRBJ2-1 | few | TRBV7-2 | - | CASSLTKSVNEQFF | TGTGCCAGCAGCTTGACCAAATCTGTCAATGAGCAGTTCTTC